This TCR beta chain was observed in a study of control samples from healthy donors and cancer patients. CDR3 length: 15 residues. Trimming left V 8 bases short and J 0 bases short, with 15 bases between. Germline assignment: CDR1 LGHDT and CDR2 YNNKEL (reference sequence). Sequencing was performed with immunoSEQ multiplex PCR; in TCRdb, only in-frame clones are kept and a portion is missing. In the table there are 350,000 to 450,000 clones, 75% to 95% of which are singletons. The chain couples TRBV3-1 (or the pseudogene TRBV3-2) to TRBJ2-3, with TRBD1 as a possible D gene (7 bases). Source material: PBMCs. The clonotype comes from a man aged 40-55 years with head and neck cancer. CDR3 residues: CASARRDSSTDTQYF. The CDR3, as DNA: TGTGCCAGCGCCAGGAGGGACAGTAGCACAGATACGCAGTATTTT.